This T cell receptor beta chain was retrieved from a study of cytomegalovirus exposure and HLA in healthy donors. Germline V lookup: CDR1 SGHAT, CDR2 FQNNGV. V was pared by 6 bases and J by 2 bases, with 17 bases between. This CDR3 contains 15 residues. PCR was performed using 60 Vbeta and 13 Jbeta primers. Profiling relied on immunoSEQ multiplex PCR, and the TCRdb table lists in-frame clones only, not all of them. This table holds about 260,000 clones, roughly 86% found once. Turning to this clone: Its antigen remains unidentified.

General study points: In an earlier analysis, in approximately 570 donors, most V segments appeared productive either ~87% or ~30% of the time.

This chain links TRBV11-2 with TRBJ2-7, with D perhaps matching TRBD2 (6 bases). This TCR derives from a woman aged 40 to 50 in good health and CMV-seropositive. The sample consisted of PBMCs. Written as DNA, the CDR3 is TGTGCCAGCAGTCTAGCGCCCAGTCGCACCTACGAGCAGTACTTC. Amino acid sequence: CASSLAPSRTYEQYF. Complete variable domain (other parts from reference TRBV11-2 and TRBJ2-7): EAGVAQSPRYKIIEKRQSVAFWCNPISGHATLYWYQQILGQGPKLLIQFQNNGVVDDSQLPKDRFSAERLKGVDSTLKIQPAKLEDSAVYLCASSLAPSRTYEQYFGPGTRLTVT.